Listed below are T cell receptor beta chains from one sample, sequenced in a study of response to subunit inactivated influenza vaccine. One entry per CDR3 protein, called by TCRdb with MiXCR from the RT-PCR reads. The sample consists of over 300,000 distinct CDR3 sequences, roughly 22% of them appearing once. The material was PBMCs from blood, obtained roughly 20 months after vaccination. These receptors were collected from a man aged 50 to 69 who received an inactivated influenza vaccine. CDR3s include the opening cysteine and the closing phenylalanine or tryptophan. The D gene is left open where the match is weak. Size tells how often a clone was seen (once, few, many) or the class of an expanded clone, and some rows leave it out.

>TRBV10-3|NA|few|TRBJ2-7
TGTGCCATCAGCGGGACAGCGGGAGCCTACGAGCAGTACTTC
CAISGTAGAYEQYF
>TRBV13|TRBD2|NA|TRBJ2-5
TGTGCCAGCAGCTTCCAACTAGCGGGAGAAGAGACCCAGTACTTC
CASSFQLAGEETQYF
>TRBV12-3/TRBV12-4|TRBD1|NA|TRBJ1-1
TGTGCCAGCAGTCGCAGTGAGGGGGCGGGGAACACTGAAGCTTTCTTT
CASSRSEGAGNTEAFF
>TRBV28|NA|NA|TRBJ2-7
TGTGCCAGCAGTGCCGGGAGAGAATTGTACGAGCAGTACTTC
CASSAGRELYEQYF
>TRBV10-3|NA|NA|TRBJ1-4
TGTGCCATCAGTGAGTCCGGAGGGAATGAAAAACTGTTTTTT
CAISESGGNEKLFF
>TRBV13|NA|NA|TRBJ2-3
TGTGCCAGCAGCTCTGTGGCAGATACGCAGTATTTT
CASSSVADTQYF
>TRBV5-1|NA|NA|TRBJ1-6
TGCGCCAGCAGTTCGGGGCATCAAAATTCACCCCTCCACTTT
CASSSGHQNSPLHF
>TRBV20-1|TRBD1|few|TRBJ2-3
TGCAGTGCCTCATACAGGGGGCAAGGGACAGATACGCAGTATTTT
CSASYRGQGTDTQYF
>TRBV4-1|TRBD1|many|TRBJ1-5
TGCGCCAGCAGCCAAGATTCGGCAGGGGGTCTCAGCAATCAGCCCCAGCATTTT
CASSQDSAGGLSNQPQHF
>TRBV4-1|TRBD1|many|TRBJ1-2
TGCGCCAGCAGCCGAGAGACAGGGAACTATGGCTACACCTTC
CASSRETGNYGYTF
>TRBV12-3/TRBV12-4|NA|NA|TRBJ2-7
TGTGCCAGCGCCACAACGGGCAGCTACGAGCAGTACTTC
CASATTGSYEQYF
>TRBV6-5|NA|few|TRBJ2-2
TGTGCCAGCAGTTCCCTCAGACAGATCATCACCGGGGAGCTGTTTTTT
CASSSLRQIITGELFF
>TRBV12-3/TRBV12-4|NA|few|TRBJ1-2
TGTGCCAGCAGTTTAGCGCTGGGGAGAGGTGGCTACACCTTC
CASSLALGRGGYTF
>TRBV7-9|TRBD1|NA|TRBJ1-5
TGTGCCAGCAGCTTAGTTATAGGGACAGGAACTTATAGCAATCAGCCCCAGCATTTT
CASSLVIGTGTYSNQPQHF
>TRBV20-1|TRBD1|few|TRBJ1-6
TGCAGTGCTCTCAGGGGGTCCTCCTATAATTCACCCCTCCACTTT
CSALRGSSYNSPLHF
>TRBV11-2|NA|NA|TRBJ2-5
TGTGCCAGCAGCCAAGGGGCAGTAGAGACCGAGTACTTC
CASSQGAVETEYF
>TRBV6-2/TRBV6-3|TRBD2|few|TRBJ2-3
TGTGCCAGCACTCGGGCTAGCGGGTTCACAGATACGCAGTATTTT
CASTRASGFTDTQYF
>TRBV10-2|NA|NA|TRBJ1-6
TGCGCCAGCAGGTCCTCCGGGACCCCCTCCTCCTATAATTCACCCCTCCACTTT
CASRSSGTPSSYNSPLHF
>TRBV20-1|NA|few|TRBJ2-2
TGCAGTGCTAGAGAGCCCCATCGGCCCCTGGGGGAGCTGTTTTTT
CSAREPHRPLGELFF
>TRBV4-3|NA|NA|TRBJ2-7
TGCGCCAGCAGCCAAGAGTACAGGAAAGGAAACGAGCAGTACTTC
CASSQEYRKGNEQYF
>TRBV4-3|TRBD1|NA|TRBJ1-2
TGCGCCAGCAGCCGGGACAGGGGATATGGCTACACCTTC
CASSRDRGYGYTF
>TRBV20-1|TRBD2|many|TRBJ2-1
TGCAGTGCTAGAGAGGGACTAGCGGGATACAATGAGCAGTTCTTC
CSAREGLAGYNEQFF
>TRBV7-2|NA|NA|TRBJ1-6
TGTGCCAGCAGCTTATATGGAGGACCCCTCCACTTT
CASSLYGGPLHF
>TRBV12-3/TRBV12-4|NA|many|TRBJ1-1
TGTGCCAGCAGTCCCTGGACGGTGAACACTGAAGCTTTCTTT
CASSPWTVNTEAFF
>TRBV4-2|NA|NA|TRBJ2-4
TGTGCCAGCAGCCCCCTAGGGGCACTACTCAAAAACATTCAGTACTTC
CASSPLGALLKNIQYF
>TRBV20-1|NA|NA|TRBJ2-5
TGCAGTGCCCCTAACGAATTGGAGACCCAGTACTTC
CSAPNELETQYF
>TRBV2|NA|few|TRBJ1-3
TGTGCCAGCGCCGATCTGAGGAAGTCTGGAAACACCATATATTTT
CASADLRKSGNTIYF
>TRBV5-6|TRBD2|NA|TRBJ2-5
TGTGCCAGCCACCGCGGGGGGGTAAAAGAGACCCAGTACTTC
CASHRGGVKETQYF
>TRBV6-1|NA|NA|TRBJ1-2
TGTGCCAGCAGGACACCACTAAATCCGGGGACACATTATGGCTACACCTTC
CASRTPLNPGTHYGYTF
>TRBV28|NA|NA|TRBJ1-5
TGTGCCAGCAGGACCGGGCCGAGCAATCAGCCCCAGCATTTT
CASRTGPSNQPQHF
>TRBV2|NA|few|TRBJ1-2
TGTGCCAGCAGTGACACACGCGGGGGCTATGGCTACACCTTC
CASSDTRGGYGYTF
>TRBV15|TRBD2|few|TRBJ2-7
TGTGCCACCAGCTACGATAGGACTAGCGCGACCTACGAGCAGTACTTC
CATSYDRTSATYEQYF
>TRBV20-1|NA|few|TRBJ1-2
TGCAGTGCTAACCTTGTAGGTGGATACTATGGCTACACCTTC
CSANLVGGYYGYTF
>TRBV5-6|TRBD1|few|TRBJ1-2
TGTGCCAGCAGCGTGGACAGGGGACGCGGCTACACCTTC
CASSVDRGRGYTF
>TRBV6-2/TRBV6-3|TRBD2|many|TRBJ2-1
TGTGCCAGCAGTGACCTCGGGGGGTCCTACAATGAGCAGTTCTTC
CASSDLGGSYNEQFF
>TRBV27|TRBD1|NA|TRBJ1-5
TGTGCCAGCAGTTTAAGGGGCGAGACAGGGCAGCCCCAGCATTTT
CASSLRGETGQPQHF
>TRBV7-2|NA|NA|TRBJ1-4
TGTGCCAGCAGCTTAGCCGGAACAGGGACTAATGAAAAACTGTTTTTT
CASSLAGTGTNEKLFF
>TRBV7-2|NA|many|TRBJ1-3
TGTGCCAGCAGCTTAGCCCCCCTAAAATCTGGAAACACCATATATTTT
CASSLAPLKSGNTIYF
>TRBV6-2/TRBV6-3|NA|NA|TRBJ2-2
TGTGCCAGCAGTTATCGGAGGGAAACCGGGGAGCTGTTTTTT
CASSYRRETGELFF
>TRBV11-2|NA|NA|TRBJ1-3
TGTGCCAGCAGCTCGACTAAAAACACCATATATTTT
CASSSTKNTIYF
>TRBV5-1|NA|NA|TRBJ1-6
TGCGCCAGCAGCTTAGAAGGGAGTCGATTTTCACCCCTCCACTTT
CASSLEGSRFSPLHF
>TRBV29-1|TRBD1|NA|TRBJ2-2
TGCAGCGTTGAGGGCCGCAACAGGGGGAACACCGGGGAGCTGTTTTTT
CSVEGRNRGNTGELFF
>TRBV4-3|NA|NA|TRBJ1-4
TGCGCCAGCAGCCAAGATGACACGTTGTCGGTTCGAAAACTGTTTTTT
CASSQDDTLSVRKLFF
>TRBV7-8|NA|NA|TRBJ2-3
TGTGCCAGCAGCGTGAATAGGGTGGCTGATACGCAGTATTTT
CASSVNRVADTQYF
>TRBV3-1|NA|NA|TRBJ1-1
TGTGCCAGCAGCCAGGGCATGACTGAAGCTTTCTTT
CASSQGMTEAFF
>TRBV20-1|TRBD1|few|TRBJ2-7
TGCAGTGCCTCGGGACAGTCAGTCTCCTACGAGCAGTACTTC
CSASGQSVSYEQYF
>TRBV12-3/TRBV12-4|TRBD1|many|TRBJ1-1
TGTGCCAGCAGTTACGGACAGGGAGGTAGGAACACTGAAGCTTTCTTT
CASSYGQGGRNTEAFF
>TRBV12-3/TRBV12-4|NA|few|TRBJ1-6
TGTGCCAGCAGTCCCGACGGAGTCCTCAAGGGTTCACCCCTCCACTTT
CASSPDGVLKGSPLHF
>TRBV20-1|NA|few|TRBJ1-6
TGCAGTGCCACACAAGGGACGGTGAATTCACCCCTCCACTTT
CSATQGTVNSPLHF
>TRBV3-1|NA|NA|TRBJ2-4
TGTGCCAGCAGCCAAGATGGGGCCGCAAACATTCAGTACTTC
CASSQDGAANIQYF
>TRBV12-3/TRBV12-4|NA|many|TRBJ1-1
TGTGCCAGCAGTTTCCAGGTCGGAACTGAAGCTTTCTTT
CASSFQVGTEAFF
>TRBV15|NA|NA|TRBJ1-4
TGTGCCACCAGCGGCTTCACTCGGGGGGCAACTAATGAAAAACTGTTTTTT
CATSGFTRGATNEKLFF
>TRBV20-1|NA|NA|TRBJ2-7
TGCAGCCCTGACCGCCCCGCGGGAACTTACGAGCAGTACTTC
CSPDRPAGTYEQYF
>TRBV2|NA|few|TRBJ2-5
TGTGCCAGTCGTAGCGGTCCGGAGACCCAGTACTTC
CASRSGPETQYF
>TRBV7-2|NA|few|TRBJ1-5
TGTGCCAGCAGCCTAGGGCCCCCGCGGGGGGGGAATCAGCCCCAGCATTTT
CASSLGPPRGGNQPQHF
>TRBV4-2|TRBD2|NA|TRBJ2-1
TGTGCCAGCAGCCAAGATGGCGGGAGGGCCTTCAATGAGCAGTTCTTC
CASSQDGGRAFNEQFF
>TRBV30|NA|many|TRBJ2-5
TGTGCCTGGAGAGGAAGACAGCGGGAGACCCAGTACTTC
CAWRGRQRETQYF